The present T cell receptor beta chain was sequenced within a study of cytomegalovirus exposure and HLA in healthy donors. Across the whole study: Around 83% of 350 to 400 genotyped donors fell in the Caucasian-associated ancestry cluster.

The germline V gene has CDR1 MNHNS and CDR2 SASEGT. Trimming left V 7 bases short and J 6 bases short, with 15 bases between. This CDR3 has 14 amino acids. The study ran its PCR with 60 Vbeta and 13 Jbeta primers. The method was immunoSEQ multiplex PCR; TCRdb's version includes in-frame clones alone and lacks a portion of them. The sample has 200,000 to 250,000 clones, 70% to 90% seen once. Sequenced sample: PBMCs. The chain combines TRBV6-1 with TRBJ2-2, with D unresolved. This receptor was obtained from a human donor in good health. CDR3 in DNA: TGTGCCAGCAACGATTATAAACTGGCCGGGGAGCTGTTTTTT. Protein product: CASNDYKLAGELFF.